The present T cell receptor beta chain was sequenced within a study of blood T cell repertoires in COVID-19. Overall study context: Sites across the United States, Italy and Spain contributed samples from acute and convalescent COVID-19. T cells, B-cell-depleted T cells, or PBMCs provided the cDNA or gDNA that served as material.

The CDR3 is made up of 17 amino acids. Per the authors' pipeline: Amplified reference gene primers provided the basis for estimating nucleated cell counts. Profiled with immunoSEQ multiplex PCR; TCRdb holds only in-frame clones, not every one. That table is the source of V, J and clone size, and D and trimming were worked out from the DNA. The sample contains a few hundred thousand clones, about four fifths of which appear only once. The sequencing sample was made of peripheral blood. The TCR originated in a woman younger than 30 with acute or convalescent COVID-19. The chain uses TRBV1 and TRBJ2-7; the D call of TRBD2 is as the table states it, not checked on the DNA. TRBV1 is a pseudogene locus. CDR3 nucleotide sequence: TGCACCAGCAGCCAAGATGGGGCTAGCGGGAGGTCCTACGAGCAGTACTTC. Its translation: CTSSQDGASGRSYEQYF.